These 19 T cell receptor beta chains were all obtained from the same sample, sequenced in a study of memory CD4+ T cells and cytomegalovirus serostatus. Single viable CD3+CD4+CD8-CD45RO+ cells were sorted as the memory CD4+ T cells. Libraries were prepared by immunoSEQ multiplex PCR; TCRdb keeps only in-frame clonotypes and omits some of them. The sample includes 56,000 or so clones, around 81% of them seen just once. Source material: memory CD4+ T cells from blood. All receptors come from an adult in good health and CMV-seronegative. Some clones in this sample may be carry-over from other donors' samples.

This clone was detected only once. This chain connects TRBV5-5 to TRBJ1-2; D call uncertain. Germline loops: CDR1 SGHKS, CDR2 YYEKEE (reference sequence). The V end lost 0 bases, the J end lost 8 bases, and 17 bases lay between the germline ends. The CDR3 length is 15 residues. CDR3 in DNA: TGTGCCAGCAGCTTGGCCAATGTCGGGCAGCGCGGCTACACCTTC. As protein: CASSLANVGQRGYTF.

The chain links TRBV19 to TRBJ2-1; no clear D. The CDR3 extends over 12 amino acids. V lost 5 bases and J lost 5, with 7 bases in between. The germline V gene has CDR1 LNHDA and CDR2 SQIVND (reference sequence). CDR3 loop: CASSQRDNEQFF. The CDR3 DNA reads TGTGCCAGTAGTCAAAGGGACAATGAGCAGTTCTTC.

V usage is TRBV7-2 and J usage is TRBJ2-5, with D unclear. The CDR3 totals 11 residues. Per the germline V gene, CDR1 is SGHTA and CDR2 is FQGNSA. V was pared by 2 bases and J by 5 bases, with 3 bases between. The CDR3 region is CASSLYETQYF. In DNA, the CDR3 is TGTGCCAGCAGCTTATACGAGACCCAGTACTTC.

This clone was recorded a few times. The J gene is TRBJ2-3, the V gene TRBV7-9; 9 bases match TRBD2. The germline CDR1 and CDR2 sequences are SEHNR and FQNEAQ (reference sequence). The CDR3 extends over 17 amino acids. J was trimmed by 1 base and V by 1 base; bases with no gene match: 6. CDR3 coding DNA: TGTGCCAGCAGCTTAGTGGGCGGGAGGGCCGGCACAGATACGCAGTATTTT. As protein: CASSLVGGRAGTDTQYF.

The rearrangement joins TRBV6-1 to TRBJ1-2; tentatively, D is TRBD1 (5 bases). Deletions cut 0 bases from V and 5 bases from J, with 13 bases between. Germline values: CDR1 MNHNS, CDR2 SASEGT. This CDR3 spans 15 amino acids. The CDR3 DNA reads TGTGCCAGCAGTGAAGCGGGGCGGGACTGGTATGGCTACACCTTC. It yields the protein CASSEAGRDWYGYTF.

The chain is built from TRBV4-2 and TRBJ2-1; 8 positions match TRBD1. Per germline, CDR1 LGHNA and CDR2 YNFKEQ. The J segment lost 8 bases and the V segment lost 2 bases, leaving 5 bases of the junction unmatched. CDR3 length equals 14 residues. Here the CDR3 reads CASSQPDRADEQFF. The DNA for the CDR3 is TGTGCCAGCAGCCAACCGGACAGGGCCGATGAGCAGTTCTTC.

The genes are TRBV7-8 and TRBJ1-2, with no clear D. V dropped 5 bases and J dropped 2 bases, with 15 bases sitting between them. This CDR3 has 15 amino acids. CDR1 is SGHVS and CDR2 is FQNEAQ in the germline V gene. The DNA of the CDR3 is TGTGCCAGCAGCCTTGAAGCCGGATTGAACTATGGCTACACCTTC. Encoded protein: CASSLEAGLNYGYTF.

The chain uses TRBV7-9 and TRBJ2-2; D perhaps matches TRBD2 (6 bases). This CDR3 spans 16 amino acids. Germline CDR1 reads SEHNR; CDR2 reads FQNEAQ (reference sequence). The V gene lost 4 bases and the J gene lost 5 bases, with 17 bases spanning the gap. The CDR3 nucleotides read TGTGCCAGCAGCTCCAGTCCCGGAGGGGATACCGGGGAGCTGTTTTTT. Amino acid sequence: CASSSSPGGDTGELFF.

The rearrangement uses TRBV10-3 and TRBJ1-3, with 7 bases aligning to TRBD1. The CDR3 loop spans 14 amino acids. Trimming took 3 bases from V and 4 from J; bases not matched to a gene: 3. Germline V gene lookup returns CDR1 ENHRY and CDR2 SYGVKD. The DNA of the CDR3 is TGTGCCATCAGTGAACGGACAGGCGGAAACACCATATATTTT. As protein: CAISERTGGNTIYF.

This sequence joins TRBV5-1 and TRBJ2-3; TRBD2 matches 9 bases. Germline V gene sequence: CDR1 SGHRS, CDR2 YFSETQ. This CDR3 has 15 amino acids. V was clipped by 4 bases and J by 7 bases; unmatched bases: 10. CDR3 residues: CASSPAREGPNTQYF. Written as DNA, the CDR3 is TGCGCCAGCAGCCCGGCGCGGGAGGGCCCGAATACGCAGTATTTT.

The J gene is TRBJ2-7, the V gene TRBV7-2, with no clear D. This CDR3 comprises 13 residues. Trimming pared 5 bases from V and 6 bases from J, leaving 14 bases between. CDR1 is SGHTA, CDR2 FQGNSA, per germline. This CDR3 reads CASSPILRAEQYF. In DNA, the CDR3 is TGTGCCAGCAGCCCCATACTACGAGCCGAGCAGTACTTC.

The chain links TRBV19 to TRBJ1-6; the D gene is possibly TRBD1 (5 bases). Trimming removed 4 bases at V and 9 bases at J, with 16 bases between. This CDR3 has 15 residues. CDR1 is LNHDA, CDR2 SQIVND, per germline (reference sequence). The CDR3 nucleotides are TGTGCCAGTAGTACCCCTGGGGGGGGTCGTTCACCCCTCCACTTT. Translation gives CASSTPGGGRSPLHF.

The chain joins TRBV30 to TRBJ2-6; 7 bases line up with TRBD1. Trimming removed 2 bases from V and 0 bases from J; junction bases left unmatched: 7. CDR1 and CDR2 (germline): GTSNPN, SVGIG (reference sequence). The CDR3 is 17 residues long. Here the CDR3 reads CAWSRQGIYSGANVLTF. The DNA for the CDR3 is TGTGCCTGGAGTAGACAGGGCATTTACTCTGGGGCCAACGTCCTGACTTTC.

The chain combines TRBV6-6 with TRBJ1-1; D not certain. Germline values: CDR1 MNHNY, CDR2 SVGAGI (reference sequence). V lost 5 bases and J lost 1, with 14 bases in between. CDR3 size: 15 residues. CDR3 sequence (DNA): TGTGCCAGCAGTCTATCCGCCAACCGGAACACTGAAGCTTTCTTT. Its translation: CASSLSANRNTEAFF.

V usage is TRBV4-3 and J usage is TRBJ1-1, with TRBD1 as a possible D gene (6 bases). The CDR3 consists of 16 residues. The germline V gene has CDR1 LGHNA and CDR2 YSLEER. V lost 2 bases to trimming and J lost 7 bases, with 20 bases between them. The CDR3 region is CASSQMGLQGAGEAFF. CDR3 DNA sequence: TGCGCCAGCAGCCAAATGGGTCTACAGGGAGCCGGTGAAGCTTTCTTT.

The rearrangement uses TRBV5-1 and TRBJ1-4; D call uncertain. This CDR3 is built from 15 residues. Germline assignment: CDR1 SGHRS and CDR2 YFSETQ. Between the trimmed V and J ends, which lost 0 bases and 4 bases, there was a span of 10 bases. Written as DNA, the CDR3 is TGCGCCAGCAGCTTGGGAGGGCAGAATAATGAAAAACTGTTTTTT. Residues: CASSLGGQNNEKLFF. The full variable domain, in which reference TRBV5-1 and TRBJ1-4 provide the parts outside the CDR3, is KAGVTQTPRYLIKTRGQQVTLSCSPISGHRSVSWYQQTPGQGLQFLFEYFSETQRNKGNFPGRFSGRQFSNSRSEMNVSTLELGDSALYLCASSLGGQNNEKLFFGSGTQLSVL.

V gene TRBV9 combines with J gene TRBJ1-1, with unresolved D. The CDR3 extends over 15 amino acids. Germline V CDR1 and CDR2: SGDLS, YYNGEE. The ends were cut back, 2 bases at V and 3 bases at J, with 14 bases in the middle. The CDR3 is CASSVGENSYTEAFF. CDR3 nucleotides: TGTGCCAGCAGCGTTGGGGAAAACAGCTACACTGAAGCTTTCTTT. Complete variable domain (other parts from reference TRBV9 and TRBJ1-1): DSGVTQTPKHLITATGQRVTLRCSPRSGDLSVYWYQQSLDQGLQFLIQYYNGEERAKGNILERFSAQQFPDLHSELNLSSLELGDSALYFCASSVGENSYTEAFFGQGTRLTVV.

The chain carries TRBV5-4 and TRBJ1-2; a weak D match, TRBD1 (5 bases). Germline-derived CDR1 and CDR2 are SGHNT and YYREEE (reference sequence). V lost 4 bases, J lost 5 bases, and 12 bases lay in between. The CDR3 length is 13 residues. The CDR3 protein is CASSPPRGYGYTF. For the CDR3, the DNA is TGTGCCAGCAGCCCACCGAGGGGATATGGCTACACCTTC.

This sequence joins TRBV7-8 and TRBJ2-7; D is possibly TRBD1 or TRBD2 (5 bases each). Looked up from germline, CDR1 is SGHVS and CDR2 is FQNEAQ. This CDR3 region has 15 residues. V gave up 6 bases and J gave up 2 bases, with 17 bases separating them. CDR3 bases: TGTGCCAGCAGAACTGGACGGGACCAGACCTACGAGCAGTACTTC. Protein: CASRTGRDQTYEQYF.